These T cell receptor beta chains were read from a single sample in a study of T cell responses to AZD1222 COVID-19 vaccine. Generated by immunoSEQ multiplex PCR, the TCRdb table keeps only in-frame clones and is missing some. The table records 95,000 to 150,000 clones, around 88% of them present only once. Specimen: peripheral blood, collected on day 0 of MenACWY control vaccination. The receptors shown here come from an adult in good health. The CDR3 runs from the conserved cysteine through the conserved F or W. D genes are given only for firm matches. Clone size appears in some rows only: once, few, many, or a class for an expanded clone.

NA	TRBV27	once	TRBJ2-1	TGTGCCAGCGGGGGCCAGGGGCCGCTATACAATGAGCAGTTCTTC	CASGGQGPLYNEQFF
NA	TRBV12-3/TRBV12-4	NA	TRBJ2-5	TGTGCCAGCAGTTTGGGTAGGGGGGAGACCCAGTACTTC	CASSLGRGETQYF
TRBD1	TRBV3-1/TRBV3-2	NA	TRBJ2-2	TGTGCCAGCAGCCTCCTAGCCAACCGGGACAGGGTACTAAGGAACACCGGGGAGCTGTTTTTT	CASSLLANRDRVLRNTGELFF
NA	TRBV3-1/TRBV3-2	once	TRBJ2-3	TGTGCCAGCACTCGGGACCCCACAGATACGCAGTATTTT	CASTRDPTDTQYF
NA	TRBV4-1	NA	TRBJ2-1	TGCGCCAGCAGCCAAGTGGGGACTGGAACGGCTGAGCAGTTCTTC	CASSQVGTGTAEQFF
NA	TRBV29-1	few	TRBJ1-1	TGCAGCGCCATGGGACAAAAGAACACTGAAGCTTTCTTT	CSAMGQKNTEAFF
TRBD2	TRBV6-6	NA	TRBJ2-2	TGTGCCAGCAGTCCCGCTGGACTAGCGGGAGGGAACACCGGGGAGCTGTTTTTT	CASSPAGLAGGNTGELFF
NA	TRBV5-1	NA	TRBJ2-2	TGCGCCAGCAGCTTATTGGTCGGCGGGGCTATCACCGGGGAGCTGTTTTTT	CASSLLVGGAITGELFF
NA	TRBV6-2/TRBV6-3	once	TRBJ1-5	TGTGCCAGCAGTTCTGACGGGAGTGGGCAGCCCCAGCATTTT	CASSSDGSGQPQHF
NA	TRBV5-1	once	TRBJ1-2	TGCGCCAGCAGCTTCTTAAGGGGCGAGGAGGGATATGGCTACACCTTC	CASSFLRGEEGYGYTF
NA	TRBV6-5	NA	TRBJ2-7	TGTGCCAGCAGTTACTCGAAGGCCCGGGGCTCCTACGAGCAGTACTTC	CASSYSKARGSYEQYF
TRBD1	TRBV6-5	NA	TRBJ2-7	TGTGCCAGCCGGCGAGGGGGCTCGGTTGAGCAGTACTTC	CASRRGGSVEQYF
NA	TRBV11-3	once	TRBJ2-1	TGTGCCAGCAGTTTCAAAATCAATGAGCAGTTCTTC	CASSFKINEQFF
NA	TRBV19	once	TRBJ1-2	TGTGCCACCCTGGCCGAGGGGGAGACAGCCGGCAACTATGGCTACACCTTC	CATLAEGETAGNYGYTF
NA	TRBV9	once	TRBJ1-6	TGTGCCAGCAGCGTAGAAAGAGATTATTCACCCCTCCACTTT	CASSVERDYSPLHF
TRBD2	TRBV29-1	NA	TRBJ2-3	TGCAGCGTTGACCAGCGGGATGGGTATGCAGATACGCAGTATTTT	CSVDQRDGYADTQYF
TRBD2	TRBV12-3/TRBV12-4	NA	TRBJ2-7	TGTGCCAGCACTAGCGGCTACGAGCAGTACTTC	CASTSGYEQYF
NA	TRBV29-1	NA	TRBJ1-1	TGCAGCGTGGTTCCCCGACAGGCGAACACTGAAGCTTTCTTT	CSVVPRQANTEAFF
NA	TRBV7-9	NA	TRBJ1-1	TGTGCCAGCAGCACGCTCGAGGCTTTCTTT	CASSTLEAFF
TRBD2	TRBV7-2	NA	TRBJ2-7	TGTGCCAGCAGCTCAGCGGGATCGTCCCACGAGCAGTACTTC	CASSSAGSSHEQYF
NA	TRBV19	NA	TRBJ1-5	TGTGCCAACCTCCGACAGGAAAATCAGCCCCAGCATTTT	CANLRQENQPQHF
NA	TRBV7-3	NA	TRBJ2-3	TGTGCCAGCAGCCCGGGTGCAGATACGCAGTATTTT	CASSPGADTQYF
TRBD1	TRBV6-5	NA	TRBJ2-7	TGTGCCAGCGGGGGACAGGGGAGCTCCTACGAGCAGTACTTC	CASGGQGSSYEQYF
TRBD2	TRBV2	NA	TRBJ2-7	TGTGCCAGCAGCCCATCGCGGACTAGCGGGAGTACTCGACAGCCGGGCTACGAGCAGTACTTC	CASSPSRTSGSTRQPGYEQYF
TRBD1	TRBV27	NA	TRBJ1-2	TGTGCCAGCAGCCTTACAGGGACAGCCCTATTGGGCTACACCTTC	CASSLTGTALLGYTF
NA	TRBV6-6	NA	TRBJ2-7	TGTGCCAGCAGTTACGGCACCTCCTACGAGCAGTACTTC	CASSYGTSYEQYF
NA	TRBV10-2	NA	TRBJ1-1	TGCGCCAGCAGTGATGGGGGCTACACTGAAGCTTTCTTT	CASSDGGYTEAFF
NA	TRBV27	NA	TRBJ1-2	TGTGCCAGCAGTTTACCCCCAAGCTATGGCTACACCTTC	CASSLPPSYGYTF
NA	TRBV6-5	few	TRBJ1-6	TGTGCCAGCAGTTACTCCTCAAATTCACCCCTCCACTTT	CASSYSSNSPLHF
TRBD1	TRBV2	NA	TRBJ1-1	TGTGCCAGCAGTGAAAGGACAGGGAGACTAAACACTGAAGCTTTCTTT	CASSERTGRLNTEAFF
TRBD1	TRBV5-6	NA	TRBJ2-1	TGTGCCAGCAGCCCGGGACAGGGGTACAATGAGCAGTTCTTC	CASSPGQGYNEQFF
NA	TRBV28	NA	TRBJ2-7	TGTGCCAGCAGTTTCCACGGCCCCGGCGAGCAGTACTTC	CASSFHGPGEQYF
NA	TRBV18	NA	TRBJ2-7	TGTGCCAGCTCCCCCGGGACTGGCCCCTACGAGCAGTACTTC	CASSPGTGPYEQYF
TRBD1	TRBV7-9	NA	TRBJ1-5	TGTGCCAGCAGCTTGGGACAGTTTCAGCCCCAGCATTTT	CASSLGQFQPQHF
TRBD1	TRBV6-5	NA	TRBJ1-5	TGTGCCAGCAGTCCAACCAACAGGGGCCAGCCCCAGCATTTT	CASSPTNRGQPQHF
NA	TRBV27	NA	TRBJ1-2	TGTGCCAGCAGTTTAAAAACGGTGGGATATGGCTACACCTTC	CASSLKTVGYGYTF
NA	TRBV13	NA	TRBJ1-2	TGTGCCAGCAGCCCACTGGGGTACCCCGATGGCTACACCTTC	CASSPLGYPDGYTF
NA	TRBV27	NA	TRBJ1-5	TGTGCCAGCAGTTTTAATAGCAATCAGCCCCAGCATTTT	CASSFNSNQPQHF
TRBD2	TRBV27	NA	TRBJ2-7	TGTGCCAGCAGTTTATCGGGGCAGGGAGGACTAGCGGGCGCAAGCAGCTACGAGCAGTACTTC	CASSLSGQGGLAGASSYEQYF
NA	TRBV5-1	few	TRBJ2-1	TGCGCCAGCAGCTTGGGGGCAACTGAGCAGTTCTTC	CASSLGATEQFF
NA	TRBV18	NA	TRBJ1-1	TGTGCCAGCTCAACAGACTCGGGGAACACTGAAGCTTTCTTT	CASSTDSGNTEAFF
NA	TRBV2	NA	TRBJ2-7	TGTGCCAGCAGCATAACCTACGAGCAGTACTTC	CASSITYEQYF
NA	TRBV7-3	NA	TRBJ1-3	TGTGCCAGCAGCTTAAGCTCAGGAAACACCATATATTTT	CASSLSSGNTIYF
NA	TRBV3-1/TRBV3-2	once	TRBJ1-2	TGTGCCAGCATCAAACCGAAGGCGGGCTACACCTTC	CASIKPKAGYTF
NA	TRBV29-1	NA	TRBJ1-6	TGCAGCGTTCACATTTCAAGCAGGTTTTGCTATAATTCACCCCTCCACTTT	CSVHISSRFCYNSPLHF
NA	TRBV12-5	once	TRBJ1-5	TGTGCTAGTGGTTTGGCCCAAACAGGGATGAGCAATCAGCCCCAGCATTTT	CASGLAQTGMSNQPQHF
TRBD1	TRBV10-3	NA	TRBJ2-7	TGTGCCATCAGTGAGTCGGGACAGAGCTACGAGCAGTACTTC	CAISESGQSYEQYF
NA	TRBV11-2	NA	TRBJ2-7	TGTGCCAGCAGCTTAGGCTCCGTCGAGCAGTACTTC	CASSLGSVEQYF
TRBD1	TRBV10-2	NA	TRBJ1-4	TGCGCCAGCAGTAACAGGGGCAAAAATGAAAAACTGTTTTTT	CASSNRGKNEKLFF